This is a list of T cell receptor beta chains from one sample in a study of blood T cell repertoires in COVID-19. Profiled with immunoSEQ multiplex PCR; TCRdb holds only in-frame clones, not every one. The data contain roughly 230,000 clones, approximately 84% of them singletons. The specimen sequenced was peripheral blood. The source is a man aged 40-49 years with acute or convalescent COVID-19. Each CDR3 is given with its conserved first and last residue. D genes are given only for firm matches. Clone size is stated in some rows and not others, as once, few, many or a class when expanded.

clone_size,d_call,v_call,j_call,cdr3_aa,cdr3_nt
-,-,TRBV25-1,TRBJ1-1,CASQGGGPRTMNTEAFF,TGTGCCAGCCAAGGGGGGGGCCCGCGGACGATGAACACTGAAGCTTTCTTT
-,-,TRBV19,TRBJ1-2,CASRGGNYGYTF,TGTGCCAGTAGAGGGGGAAACTATGGCTACACCTTC
-,-,TRBV19,TRBJ1-5,CASNHPQGPQPQHF,TGTGCCAGTAACCACCCCCAGGGGCCTCAGCCCCAGCATTTT
-,-,TRBV18,TRBJ2-1,CASSPLLAPLSYNEQFF,TGTGCCAGCTCACCATTACTAGCTCCACTCTCCTACAATGAGCAGTTCTTC
-,-,TRBV23-1,TRBJ2-2,CAVRTATYTGELFF,TGCGCCGTGCGGACTGCGACTTACACCGGGGAGCTGTTTTTT
-,TRBD2,TRBV2,TRBJ2-3,CASTQDSSSGATQYF,TGTGCCAGCACGCAGGACTCCTCTAGCGGGGCTACGCAGTATTTT
-,-,TRBV13,TRBJ1-2,CASSSPREFYGYTF,TGTGCCAGCAGCTCCCCACGGGAGTTCTATGGCTACACCTTC
-,-,TRBV6-5,TRBJ1-1,CASSWGPRRVTEAFF,TGTGCCAGCAGTTGGGGCCCTCGAAGGGTGACTGAAGCTTTCTTT
-,-,TRBV6-4,TRBJ2-7,CASSDFGPAENEQYF,TGTGCCAGCAGTGATTTTGGGCCAGCAGAGAACGAGCAGTACTTC
-,-,TRBV25-1,TRBJ1-5,CASSDPDRNSNQPQHF,TGTGCCAGCAGTGATCCGGACAGAAATAGCAATCAGCCCCAGCATTTT
once,TRBD2,TRBV5-4,TRBJ2-5,CASSLTGGNQETQYF,TGTGCCAGCAGCTTGACGGGGGGTAACCAAGAGACCCAGTACTTC
-,TRBD1,TRBV24-1,TRBJ2-1,CATSSGQGGNEQFF,TGTGCCACCAGTTCCGGACAGGGGGGCAATGAGCAGTTCTTC
-,-,TRBV6-5,TRBJ2-7,CASEKMSGTYEQYF,TGTGCCAGCGAAAAGATGAGCGGTACCTACGAGCAGTACTTC
-,TRBD2,TRBV4-1,TRBJ2-1,CASSLRTSGGVYNEQFF,TGCGCCAGCAGCCTCCGGACTAGCGGGGGCGTCTACAATGAGCAGTTCTTC
-,-,TRBV7-2,TRBJ1-6,CASSSFQGSSPLHF,TGTGCCAGCAGCTCTTTCCAGGGATCTTCACCCCTCCACTTT
-,-,TRBV5-1,TRBJ2-3,CASSSKPLSTYTDTQYF,TGCGCCAGCAGCTCCAAACCTCTCTCGACTTACACAGATACGCAGTATTTT
once,TRBD1,TRBV12-5,TRBJ2-5,CASGTGEWETQYF,TGTGCTAGTGGGACAGGGGAGTGGGAGACCCAGTACTTC
-,TRBD2,TRBV6-1,TRBJ2-1,CASRPSGGRNEQFF,TGTGCCAGCAGGCCTAGCGGGGGCCGCAATGAGCAGTTCTTC
-,-,TRBV6-6,TRBJ2-2,CASRHEADSRSAELFF,TGTGCCAGCAGACACGAGGCGGACAGCCGTTCCGCGGAGCTGTTTTTT
once,-,TRBV6-6,TRBJ1-2,CASSLGTPNYGYTF,TGTGCCAGCAGCCTCGGGACACCTAACTATGGCTACACCTTC
-,-,TRBV6-5,TRBJ1-5,CASRATPGSNQPQHF,TGTGCCAGCAGAGCCACACCCGGGAGCAATCAGCCCCAGCATTTT
once,TRBD1,TRBV6-6,TRBJ1-3,CASSRGTGGYSGNTIYF,TGTGCCAGCAGTCGAGGGACAGGGGGCTATTCCGGAAACACCATATATTTT
-,TRBD1,TRBV6-6,TRBJ2-5,CASRKGTGKETQYF,TGTGCCAGCAGAAAAGGGACAGGGAAAGAGACCCAGTACTTC
-,-,TRBV11-2,TRBJ1-3,CASSPDRGNTIYF,TGTGCCAGCAGCCCCGACAGGGGAAACACCATATATTTT
-,-,TRBV6-5,TRBJ2-7,CASTSSGREQYF,TGTGCCAGCACCTCCTCGGGGAGGGAGCAGTACTTC
once,TRBD1,TRBV28,TRBJ1-1,CASSNRDRVTEAFF,TGTGCCAGCAGTAACCGGGACAGGGTCACTGAAGCTTTCTTT
-,TRBD1,TRBV15,TRBJ2-7,CATSRGRTGTYEQYF,TGTGCCACCAGCAGAGGTAGGACAGGGACCTACGAGCAGTACTTC
-,-,TRBV6-1,TRBJ1-1,CASSEGTDPEAFF,TGTGCCAGCAGTGAAGGGACAGACCCTGAAGCTTTCTTT
-,TRBD1,TRBV7-3,TRBJ2-1,CASSLTRRQGADNEQFF,TGTGCCAGCAGCTTAACGAGGAGACAGGGAGCCGACAATGAGCAGTTCTTC
-,-,TRBV9,TRBJ2-3,CASSAHSDTQYF,TGTGCCAGCAGCGCACATTCAGATACGCAGTATTTT
few,-,TRBV3-1/TRBV3-2,TRBJ1-5,CASSQDPTDGQPQHF,TGTGCCAGCAGCCAAGATCCAACAGACGGTCAGCCCCAGCATTTT
-,-,TRBV6-2/TRBV6-3,TRBJ1-3,CASSRDTYSQYF,TGTGCCAGCAGTCGGGACACTTATTCGCAATATTTT
-,TRBD2,TRBV7-3,TRBJ2-2,CASSQPSRGGGELFF,TGTGCCAGCAGCCAACCCTCCCGCGGGGGCGGGGAGCTGTTTTTT
-,TRBD1,TRBV6-1,TRBJ2-2,CASRPQGAGYGELFF,TGTGCCAGCAGACCTCAGGGGGCTGGTTACGGGGAGCTGTTTTTT
-,-,TRBV28,TRBJ1-6,CASTGAGEIGRIYF,TGTGCCAGCACGGGGGCGGGGGAAATCGGGAGGATATACTTT
-,-,TRBV9,TRBJ2-5,CASSGLQETQYF,TGTGCCAGCAGCGGACTCCAAGAGACCCAGTACTTC
-,-,TRBV4-2,TRBJ1-2,CASSQGKGDFNYGYTF,TGTGCCAGCAGCCAAGGAAAGGGAGACTTTAACTATGGCTACACCTTC
-,TRBD2,TRBV28,TRBJ2-5,CASSLNGRLAGTETQYF,TGTGCCAGCAGTTTAAATGGTCGACTAGCGGGGACAGAGACCCAGTACTTC
-,TRBD1,TRBV27,TRBJ2-5,CASSLSDSGTGTDNKETQYF,TGTGCCAGCAGTTTATCGGATTCGGGAACCGGGACAGACAATAAAGAGACCCAGTACTTC
-,-,TRBV28,TRBJ1-5,CASTKTVTLYSNQPQHF,TGTGCCAGCACCAAGACAGTTACCCTTTATAGCAATCAGCCCCAGCATTTT
-,TRBD1,TRBV6-5,TRBJ1-1,CASSLGTGRDTEAFF,TGTGCCAGCAGTCTAGGGACAGGGAGGGACACTGAAGCTTTCTTT
-,-,TRBV7-9,TRBJ2-1,CASSLQGTVNEQFF,TGTGCCAGCAGCCTACAGGGAACGGTAAATGAGCAGTTCTTC
-,TRBD1,TRBV15,TRBJ1-1,CATSRSDRGGTEAFF,TGTGCCACCAGCAGATCTGACAGGGGGGGAACTGAAGCTTTCTTT
-,TRBD1,TRBV29-1,TRBJ1-2,CSVEDPDRGFYGYTF,TGCAGCGTTGAAGATCCGGACAGGGGATTCTATGGCTACACCTTC
few,-,TRBV7-2,TRBJ1-3,CASSLAPQAGNTIYF,TGTGCCAGCAGCTTAGCCCCACAGGCTGGAAACACCATATATTTT